This entry lists 21 T cell receptor beta chains sequenced from one sample in a study of control samples from healthy donors and cancer patients. Clones were sequenced by immunoSEQ multiplex PCR, and TCRdb holds only the in-frame ones, with some missing. The data hold 150,000 to 200,000 clones, with just under 95% observed a single time. The sequencing input was blood. These TCRs come from a woman aged 40 to 49 in good health.

The V call is TRBV19, the J call TRBJ2-7, with TRBD2 matching 13 bases. The J segment lost 6 bases and the V segment lost 7 bases, leaving 6 bases of the junction unmatched. The CDR3 extends over 14 amino acids. CDR1 LNHDA and CDR2 SQIVND come from the germline V gene (reference sequence). This CDR3 reads CASTLTSGGSEQYF. The CDR3 DNA sequence: TGTGCCAGTACCCTGACTAGCGGGGGGAGCGAGCAGTACTTC.

This clone was recorded only once. The J gene is TRBJ2-5, the V gene TRBV11-1, with 7 bases matching TRBD1. The ends lost 5 bases at V and 3 bases at J; junction bases unmatched: 3. The CDR3 loop spans 13 amino acids. The germline V gene encodes CDR1 SGHAT and CDR2 FQDESV (reference sequence). The CDR3 here is CASSLGTEETQYF. The CDR3 coding sequence is TGTGCCAGCAGCCTGGGGACAGAAGAGACCCAGTACTTC. The complete variable domain, with remaining parts taken from reference TRBV11-1 and TRBJ2-5, reads EAEVAQSPRYKITEKSQAVAFWCDPISGHATLYWYRQILGQGPELLVQFQDESVVDDSQLPKDRFSAERLKGVDSTLKIQPAELGDSAMYLCASSLGTEETQYFGPGTRLLVL.

The chain employs TRBV11-2 and TRBJ2-1; D remains unclear. CDR1 and CDR2 from the germline V gene are SGHAT and FQNNGV. Trimming stripped 5 bases from V and 0 bases from J, with 20 bases between. CDR3 length equals 18 residues. The CDR3 region has the DNA TGTGCCAGCAGCCGGATCGGACGCGCCCCCAACTCCTACAATGAGCAGTTCTTC. Its protein is CASSRIGRAPNSYNEQFF.

The chain couples TRBV18 to TRBJ1-3; D is perhaps TRBD1 (5 bases). Germline CDR1 reads KGHSH; CDR2 reads LQKENI. The CDR3 contains 14 residues. Deletions cut 5 bases from V and 5 bases from J, with 13 bases between. The CDR3 region has the DNA TGTGCCAGCTCAACCGGGGCGGTGAGAAACACCATATATTTT. Translating it yields CASSTGAVRNTIYF.

This clone was seen a single time. The chain combines TRBV7-9 with TRBJ2-7; D may correspond to TRBD1 or TRBD2 (5 bases each). CDR1 is SEHNR, CDR2 FQNEAQ, per germline (reference sequence). This CDR3 spans 14 amino acids. Trimming removed 5 bases at V and 2 bases at J, with 13 bases between. The CDR3 DNA reads TGTGCCAGCAGCCCCAGGGACCGAACCTACGAGCAGTACTTC. Amino acids: CASSPRDRTYEQYF.

This clone was seen only a few times. V gene TRBV9 combines with J gene TRBJ2-7; D remains ambiguous. This CDR3 comprises 13 residues. Deletions cut 2 bases from V and 5 bases from J, with 11 bases between. Germline assignment: CDR1 SGDLS and CDR2 YYNGEE. CDR3 DNA: TGTGCCAGCAGCGTCACGTCTCTGGACGAGCAGTACTTC. Encoded protein: CASSVTSLDEQYF.

This rearrangement joins TRBV9 to TRBJ1-5, with a weak D call TRBD1 (6 bases). Trimming pared 1 base from V and 5 bases from J, leaving 10 bases between. Germline V CDR1 and CDR2: SGDLS, YYNGEE. The CDR3 loop spans 14 amino acids. CDR3 in DNA: TGTGCCAGCAGCGTATCAGGGGTTGATCAGCCCCAGCATTTT. Protein product: CASSVSGVDQPQHF. The full variable domain, in which reference TRBV9 and TRBJ1-5 provide the parts outside the CDR3, is DSGVTQTPKHLITATGQRVTLRCSPRSGDLSVYWYQQSLDQGLQFLIQYYNGEERAKGNILERFSAQQFPDLHSELNLSSLELGDSALYFCASSVSGVDQPQHFGDGTRLSIL.

The chain couples TRBV9 to TRBJ1-1; tentative D call: TRBD1 (6 bases). Trimming took off 0 bases at V and 10 bases at J, with 16 bases between the two ends. From germline, CDR1 is SGDLS and CDR2 YYNGEE. The CDR3 has 14 residues. CDR3 nucleotides: TGTGCCAGCAGCGTAGCTACGGGGGGGGCTGGAGCTTTCTTT. Translation: CASSVATGGAGAFF.

V gene TRBV18 combines with J gene TRBJ2-2, with 7 bases identical to TRBD2. The ends lost 2 bases at V and 3 bases at J; junction bases unmatched: 6. CDR1 is KGHSH and CDR2 is LQKENI in the germline V gene. The CDR3 sequence is 16 residues long. This CDR3 is CASSPTASGDTGELFF. Written as DNA, the CDR3 is TGTGCCAGCTCACCAACGGCTAGCGGAGACACCGGGGAGCTGTTTTTT.

This chain uses TRBV7-6 with TRBJ1-2, with D possibly TRBD1 on 5 matching bases. Germline CDR1 SGHVS, CDR2 FNYEAQ. V was trimmed by 1 base and J by 5 bases, leaving 14 bases between them. The CDR3 is 15 residues long. The CDR3 spells CASSLGSGGGYGYTF. CDR3 nucleotides: TGTGCCAGCAGCTTAGGGTCCGGGGGAGGATATGGCTACACCTTC. Supplemented by reference TRBV7-6 and TRBJ1-2, the full variable domain reads GAGVSQSPRYKVTKRGQDVALRCDPISGHVSLYWYRQALGQGPEFLTYFNYEAQQDKSGLPNDRFSAERPEGSISTLTIQRTEQRDSAMYRCASSLGSGGGYGYTFGSGTRLTVV.

This clone was recorded once. The gene calls are TRBV5-4 and TRBJ1-3; TRBD1 might be the D (5 bases). Germline CDR1 and CDR2: SGHNT and YYREEE (reference sequence). The CDR3 is made up of 16 amino acids. V was shortened by 0 bases and J by 8 bases, with 18 bases between the two germline ends. The CDR3 spells CASSLGGGHDWDTIYF. The CDR3 DNA follows: TGTGCCAGCAGCTTGGGAGGAGGACACGACTGGGACACCATATATTTT.

The chain carries TRBV6-2 or TRBV6-3 and TRBJ2-4, with TRBD1 identical over 7 bases. V dropped 2 bases and J dropped 0; count of bases not matched to a gene: 7. The CDR3 consists of 17 residues. Looked up from germline, CDR1 is MNHEY and CDR2 is SVGEGT. CDR3 sequence (DNA): TGTGCCAGCAGTTACACGGCAGGGGGTACAGCCAAAAACATTCAGTACTTC. It yields the protein CASSYTAGGTAKNIQYF.

The chain joins TRBV30 to TRBJ1-1; a weak D match, TRBD1 (6 bases). V lost 3 bases to trimming and J lost 1 base, with 9 bases between them. The germline V gene has CDR1 GTSNPN and CDR2 SVGIG (reference sequence). The CDR3 is made up of 13 amino acids. CDR3 bases: TGTGCCTGGAGACGGACAGAGAACACTGAAGCTTTCTTT. It yields the protein CAWRRTENTEAFF. Full variable domain (rest looked up from reference TRBV30 and TRBJ1-1): SQTIHQWPATLVQPVGSPLSLECTVEGTSNPNLYWYRQAAGRGLQLLFYSVGIGQISSEVPQNLSASRPQDRQFILSSKKLLLSDSGFYLCAWRRTENTEAFFGQGTRLTVV.

V gene TRBV4-3 combines with J gene TRBJ1-3; D call uncertain. Germline lookup yields CDR1 LGHNA and CDR2 YSLEER. This CDR3 region has 15 residues. Trimming left V 0 bases short and J 2 bases short, with 8 bases between. The chain's CDR3 is CASSQDWGAGNTIYF. DNA of the CDR3: TGCGCCAGCAGCCAAGATTGGGGAGCTGGAAACACCATATATTTT.

The V and J genes are TRBV10-3 and TRBJ2-3, with 10 nucleotides matching TRBD2. CDR1 is ENHRY, CDR2 SYGVKD, per germline. This CDR3 is built from 14 residues. J was trimmed by 2 bases and V by 5 bases; bases with no gene match: 1. This CDR3 reads CAISLAGDTDTQYF. DNA for the CDR3: TGTGCCATCAGTCTAGCGGGGGACACAGATACGCAGTATTTT.

This rearrangement joins TRBV6-5 to TRBJ1-4; the D is unclear. Germline V lookup: CDR1 MNHEY, CDR2 SVGAGI. This CDR3 has 15 amino acids. The V end lost 6 bases, the J end lost 8 bases, and 19 bases lay between the germline ends. CDR3 bases: TGTGCCAGCAGCCCGTGGACGGGGAGCACCGAAAAACTGTTTTTT. Its protein is CASSPWTGSTEKLFF.

This chain connects TRBV2 to TRBJ1-2, with D possibly matching TRBD1 (5 bases). V lost 1 base and J 8 bases, leaving 11 bases between the germline ends. The CDR3 covers 13 residues. Germline V CDR1 and CDR2: SNHLY, FYNNEI. The CDR3 DNA reads as TGTGCCAGCAGTGAAGTCAGGGTGGGCGGCTACACCTTC. Translation gives CASSEVRVGGYTF.

The chain combines TRBV7-6 with TRBJ1-1, with TRBD1 matching 8 bases. CDR3 length equals 16 residues. V lost 1 base and J lost 3; bases outside the gene matches: 7. Germline V gene data show CDR1 as SGHVS and CDR2 as FNYEAQ. The CDR3 DNA reads as TGTGCCAGCAGCTTAGGGTCCAGACAGGGGCACACTGAAGCTTTCTTT. Residues: CASSLGSRQGHTEAFF.

The V call is TRBV11-2, the J call TRBJ1-1, with 9 positions matching TRBD1. Per the germline V gene, CDR1 is SGHAT and CDR2 is FQNNGV. The CDR3 loop spans 18 amino acids. V lost 5 bases to trimming and J lost 4 bases; unmatched junction nucleotides: 17. The CDR3 loop is CASSGPGQGRFRRTEAFF. The DNA of the CDR3 is TGTGCCAGCAGCGGCCCCGGACAGGGGAGGTTCCGGCGCACTGAAGCTTTCTTT.

This sequence joins TRBV6-5 and TRBJ1-1, with 8 bases aligning to TRBD1. CDR3 length: 13 residues. J was trimmed by 4 bases and V by 6 bases; bases with no gene match: 4. Germline-derived CDR1 and CDR2 are MNHEY and SVGAGI. The CDR3 nucleotides read TGTGCCAGCAGCCTTGACAGGGGCACTGAAGCTTTCTTT. Translation: CASSLDRGTEAFF.

Of note for this clone: The identical CDR3 is also encoded by other nucleotide sequences in the sample. This chain connects TRBV6-2 or TRBV6-3 to TRBJ1-1, with 8 nucleotides matching TRBD1. CDR1 is MNHEY and CDR2 is SVGEGT in the germline V gene. V lost 3 bases, J lost 4 bases, and 4 bases stayed unmatched. This CDR3 is built from 14 residues. The DNA of the CDR3 is TGTGCCAGCAGTTATGGACAGGGTGGCACTGAAGCTTTCTTT. Its translation: CASSYGQGGTEAFF.